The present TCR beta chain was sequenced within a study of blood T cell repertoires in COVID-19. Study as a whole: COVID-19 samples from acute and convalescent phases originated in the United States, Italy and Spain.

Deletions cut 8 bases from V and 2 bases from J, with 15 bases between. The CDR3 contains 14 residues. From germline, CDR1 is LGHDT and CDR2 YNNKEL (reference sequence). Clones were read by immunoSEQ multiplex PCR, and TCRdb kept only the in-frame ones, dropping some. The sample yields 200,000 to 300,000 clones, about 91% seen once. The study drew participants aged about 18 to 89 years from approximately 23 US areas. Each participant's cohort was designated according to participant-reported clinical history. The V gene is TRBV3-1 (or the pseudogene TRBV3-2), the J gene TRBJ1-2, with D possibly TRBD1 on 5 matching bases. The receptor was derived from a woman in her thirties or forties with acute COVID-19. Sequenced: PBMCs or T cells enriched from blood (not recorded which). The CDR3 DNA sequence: TGTGCCAGCTTTGGGTCAGGGCAGAACTATGGCTACACCTTC. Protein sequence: CASFGSGQNYGYTF.